The 27 T cell receptor beta chains reported below all come from one sample, sequenced in a study of cytomegalovirus exposure and HLA in healthy donors (dated by TCRdb to about 2017). Libraries were constructed by the immunoSEQ multiplex PCR assay. A mixture of 60 forward primers for TCR Vbeta segments and 13 reverse primers for TCR Jbeta segments was used in the multiplex PCR. The source is immuneACCESS, and TCRdb retained only in-frame sequences with V and J called. Part of the clones is not carried over; for the studies checked, unresolved V genes explain less than half of this, and the remainder is unexplained. In this sample the table shows 90,000 to 120,000 clones, under 80% of which occur a single time. The biggest ten clones account for approximately 14% of the sample. Sequenced: PBMCs. The source of these receptors is a woman aged 35 to 49 in good health and CMV-seropositive.

J is TRBJ1-2 and V is TRBV6-5; D gene unclear. This CDR3 spans 16 amino acids. The germline CDR1 and CDR2 sequences are MNHEY and SVGAGI. V lost 0 bases and J lost 0, with 11 bases in between. CDR3 bases: TGTGCCAGCAGTTACTCGACCGGGAGGGCTAACTATGGCTACACCTTC. This translates into CASSYSTGRANYGYTF.

This clone was observed a handful of times. The genes are TRBV5-1 and TRBJ1-2, with unresolved D. The germline V gene has CDR1 SGHRS and CDR2 YFSETQ. The CDR3 loop spans 14 amino acids. V was shortened by 3 bases and J by 4 bases, with 13 bases between the two germline ends. The CDR3 coding sequence is TGCGCCAGCAGCTCAGCCACTGGGAGCTATGGCTACACCTTC. It encodes CASSSATGSYGYTF. The full variable domain, rest sourced from reference TRBV5-1 and TRBJ1-2, is KAGVTQTPRYLIKTRGQQVTLSCSPISGHRSVSWYQQTPGQGLQFLFEYFSETQRNKGNFPGRFSGRQFSNSRSEMNVSTLELGDSALYLCASSSATGSYGYTFGSGTRLTVV.

About this clone: Other nucleotide sequences in the sample specify the same CDR3. The chain couples TRBV7-8 to TRBJ1-5; D is possibly TRBD1 (5 bases). The V gene lost 5 bases and the J gene lost 2 bases, with 16 bases spanning the gap. The germline V gene has CDR1 SGHVS and CDR2 FQNEAQ. The CDR3 consists of 16 residues. The DNA of the CDR3 is TGTGCCAGCAGCCCTGTGGGGGGGGTTGGCAATCAGCCCCAGCATTTT. Encoded protein: CASSPVGGVGNQPQHF.

The CDR3 sequence: CAWSTGATEAFF. The CDR3 bases are TGTGCCTGGAGTACAGGGGCCACTGAAGCTTTCTTT. The chain links TRBV30 to TRBJ1-1; 7 bases map to TRBD1. Germline values: CDR1 GTSNPN, CDR2 SVGIG (reference sequence). CDR3 length: 12 residues. The J segment lost 4 bases and the V segment lost 2 bases, leaving 1 base of the junction unmatched. Filled out from reference TRBV30 and TRBJ1-1, the complete variable domain reads SQTIHQWPATLVQPVGSPLSLECTVEGTSNPNLYWYRQAAGRGLQLLFYSVGIGQISSEVPQNLSASRPQDRQFILSSKKLLLSDSGFYLCAWSTGATEAFFGQGTRLTVV.

This chain uses TRBV18 with TRBJ1-2; TRBD1 might be the D (6 bases). CDR3 length: 12 residues. V shed 3 bases and J shed 7 bases, with 9 bases lying between them. In germline, CDR1 is KGHSH, CDR2 LQKENI. The CDR3 nucleotides read TGTGCCAGCTCACCTACAGGGTTTGGCTACACCTTC. It codes for CASSPTGFGYTF.

The chain carries TRBV7-2 and TRBJ2-1, with D possibly being TRBD2 (5 bases). Per the germline V gene, CDR1 is SGHTA and CDR2 is FQGNSA. The CDR3 has 15 amino acids. V shed 5 bases and J shed 3 bases, with 14 bases lying between them. CDR3: CASSLQADRYNEQFF. In DNA form, the CDR3 reads TGTGCCAGCAGCCTACAAGCGGACCGCTACAATGAGCAGTTCTTC.

The V gene is TRBV7-9, the J gene TRBJ2-1, with a tentative D call TRBD1 (6 bases). The CDR3 is 15 amino acids. With 1 base removed from V and 3 bases from J, the gap between germline ends came to 10 bases. Germline-derived CDR1 and CDR2 are SEHNR and FQNEAQ (reference sequence). CDR3: CASSLEQGLYNEQFF. In nucleotides, the CDR3 is TGTGCCAGCAGCTTAGAACAGGGTCTCTACAATGAGCAGTTCTTC.

The chain carries TRBV30 and TRBJ1-6, with TRBD1 as a possible D gene (5 bases). The CDR3 has 15 amino acids. V lost 0 bases to trimming and J lost 6 bases, with 12 bases between them. The V gene's germline CDR1 is GTSNPN and CDR2 SVGIG (reference sequence). The CDR3 DNA follows: TGTGCCTGGAGTGTCATGGGGACTACTAATTCACCCCTCCACTTT. This sequence encodes CAWSVMGTTNSPLHF. The variable domain in full, with the rest retrieved from reference TRBV30 and TRBJ1-6, is SQTIHQWPATLVQPVGSPLSLECTVEGTSNPNLYWYRQAAGRGLQLLFYSVGIGQISSEVPQNLSASRPQDRQFILSSKKLLLSDSGFYLCAWSVMGTTNSPLHFGNGTRLTVT.

V usage is TRBV5-4 and J usage is TRBJ2-1, with 9 bases identical to TRBD1. CDR3 length equals 13 residues. The J segment lost 7 bases and the V segment lost 3 bases, leaving 2 bases of the junction unmatched. Germline V CDR1 and CDR2: SGHNT, YYREEE (reference sequence). CDR3 bases: TGTGCCAGCAGCTGGACAGGGGTAAATGAGCAGTTCTTC. Amino acids: CASSWTGVNEQFF. Supplemented by reference TRBV5-4 and TRBJ2-1, the full variable domain reads ETGVTQSPTHLIKTRGQQVTLRCSSQSGHNTVSWYQQALGQGPQFIFQYYREEENGRGNFPPRFSGLQFPNYSSELNVNALELDDSALYLCASSWTGVNEQFFGPGTRLTVL.

The genes are TRBV27 and TRBJ2-7; D might be TRBD1 (6 bases). Looked up from germline, CDR1 is MNHEY and CDR2 is SMNVEV (reference sequence). V was clipped by 6 bases and J by 4 bases, with 28 bases between them. This CDR3 has 18 residues. CDR3 sequence: CASSSFYISAGDSYEQYF. DNA for the CDR3: TGTGCCAGCAGCTCCTTCTACATCTCGGCAGGGGATTCTTACGAGCAGTACTTC.

The chain employs TRBV5-8 and TRBJ1-1; a weak D match, TRBD1 (5 bases). Germline V gene data show CDR1 as SGHTS and CDR2 as YDEGEE. The CDR3 sequence is 13 residues long. Trimming removed 4 bases at V and 5 bases at J, with 12 bases between. As DNA, the CDR3 is TGTGCCAGCAGCCCGCCCAGGGTTACTGAAGCTTTCTTT. Amino acids: CASSPPRVTEAFF.

The gene calls are TRBV6-1 and TRBJ1-1, with 10 bases identical to TRBD1. This CDR3 spans 14 amino acids. The germline V gene encodes CDR1 MNHNS and CDR2 SASEGT. After removal of 4 bases from V and 4 bases from J, the junction contained 3 bases not matched to a gene. The chain's CDR3 is CASSVGQGITEAFF. In DNA form, the CDR3 reads TGTGCCAGCAGTGTGGGACAGGGGATCACTGAAGCTTTCTTT.

The V call is TRBV28, the J call TRBJ1-2; TRBD1 is a possible D gene (5 bases). Germline values: CDR1 MDHEN, CDR2 SYDVKM. CDR3 length: 14 residues. V was cut by 2 bases and J by 4 bases, with 11 bases left in between. The CDR3 DNA sequence: TGTGCCAGCAGTTTAGTAACGGGGGTCTATGGCTACACCTTC. Its translation is CASSLVTGVYGYTF.

The chain recombines TRBV25-1 with TRBJ1-2; 7 bases map to TRBD1. The junction had 7 bases not matched to a gene; V was cut back by 3 bases and J by 0 bases. Germline loops: CDR1 MGHDK, CDR2 SYGVNS. This CDR3 is 16 amino acids long. For the CDR3, the DNA is TGTGCCAGCAGTGAGGGGGGACAGAACTCTAACTATGGCTACACCTTC. This translates into CASSEGGQNSNYGYTF.

The chain has TRBV5-1 and TRBJ2-7, with D possibly matching TRBD1 (5 bases). The CDR3 loop spans 13 amino acids. V was shortened by 3 bases and J by 2 bases, with 9 bases between the two germline ends. The germline V gene has CDR1 SGHRS and CDR2 YFSETQ. In DNA form, the CDR3 reads TGCGCCAGCAGCTGGGAAGGGGCCTACGAGCAGTACTTC. It translates to CASSWEGAYEQYF.

The chain links TRBV4-3 to TRBJ1-1; D unclear. The CDR3 length is 15 residues. In germline, CDR1 is LGHNA, CDR2 YSLEER. The V end lost 0 bases, the J end lost 0 bases, and 8 bases lay between the germline ends. The CDR3 sequence: CASSQEEGVNTEAFF. In nucleotides, the CDR3 is TGCGCCAGCAGCCAAGAGGAGGGAGTGAACACTGAAGCTTTCTTT.

The rearrangement joins TRBV5-1 to TRBJ1-1, with TRBD1 matching 8 bases. V shed 9 bases and J 3 bases; nucleotides not matched to a gene: 7. This CDR3 comprises 13 residues. Germline V gene lookup returns CDR1 SGHRS and CDR2 YFSETQ. The CDR3 is CATRTGFDTEAFF. CDR3 in DNA: TGCGCCACCCGGACAGGGTTCGACACTGAAGCTTTCTTT.

This chain connects TRBV4-1 to TRBJ2-3; 8 nucleotides agree with TRBD1. This CDR3 has 14 amino acids. Unmatched junction bases numbered 4, after V lost 4 bases and J lost 4 bases. Looked up from germline, CDR1 is MGHRA and CDR2 is YSYEKL. Written as DNA, the CDR3 is TGCGCCAGCAGCCGGACAGGGAGCGCAGATACGCAGTATTTT. As protein: CASSRTGSADTQYF.

This clone was recorded a few times. This sequence joins TRBV10-3 and TRBJ1-2; 10 bases line up with TRBD1. In germline, CDR1 is ENHRY, CDR2 SYGVKD. V shed 4 bases and J 8 bases; nucleotides not matched to a gene: 4. The CDR3 covers 13 residues. CDR3: CAISGQGAEGYTF. CDR3 sequence (DNA): TGTGCCATCAGTGGACAGGGGGCGGAGGGCTACACCTTC.

This sequence joins TRBV13 and TRBJ2-7, with a weak D call TRBD2 (7 bases). Trimming removed 8 bases from V and 0 bases from J, with 14 bases in between. The germline gives CDR1 PRHDT, CDR2 FYEKMQ (reference sequence). The CDR3 spans 14 residues. The CDR3 region has the DNA TGTGCCAGCCGCCGGGCGGGGGCCTCCTACGAGCAGTACTTC. Its translation is CASRRAGASYEQYF. The full variable domain, its missing parts supplied by reference TRBV13 and TRBJ2-7, is AAGVIQSPRHLIKEKRETATLKCYPIPRHDTVYWYQQGPGQDPQFLISFYEKMQSDKGSIPDRFSAQQFSDYHSELNMSSLELGDSALYFCASRRAGASYEQYFGPGTRLTVT.

The J gene is TRBJ2-5, the V gene TRBV5-6; perhaps TRBD1 as D (6 bases). Trimming shortened V by 3 bases and J by 6 bases, and 15 bases separated the two germline ends. There are 14 residues in the CDR3. Looked up from germline, CDR1 is SGHDT and CDR2 is YYEEEE. Written as DNA, the CDR3 is TGTGCCAGCAGCTCACAGCAGGGGTTAAAGACCCAGTACTTC. Translated: CASSSQQGLKTQYF.

The chain is built from TRBV19 and TRBJ1-1; no clear D gene. Germline V gene data show CDR1 as LNHDA and CDR2 as SQIVND (reference sequence). The CDR3 loop spans 13 amino acids. Trimming pared 9 bases from V and 0 bases from J, leaving 11 bases between. In DNA form, the CDR3 reads TGTGCCAGCGAGGCTGTAATGAACACTGAAGCTTTCTTT. Translation: CASEAVMNTEAFF.

The chain carries TRBV6-5 and TRBJ2-5; TRBD1 aligns across 9 bases. CDR3 length: 14 residues. The trim removed 3 bases at V and 8 bases at J, leaving 7 bases unmatched. Germline V gene sequence: CDR1 MNHEY, CDR2 SVGAGI. CDR3 in amino acids: CASSYSDRGYTQYF. CDR3 nucleotide sequence: TGTGCCAGCAGTTATTCCGACAGGGGGTATACCCAGTACTTC.

This rearrangement joins TRBV6-6 to TRBJ2-7, with a tentative D call TRBD1 (5 bases). Germline CDR1 and CDR2: MNHNY and SVGAGI (reference sequence). V was pared by 7 bases and J by 0 bases, with 10 bases between. The CDR3 covers 13 residues. The CDR3 loop is CASTRTNSYEQYF. CDR3 DNA sequence: TGTGCCAGCACCCGGACAAACTCCTACGAGCAGTACTTC.

J is TRBJ1-5 and V is TRBV19, with D perhaps matching TRBD1 (6 bases). The V end lost 2 bases, the J end lost 3 bases, and 20 bases lay between the germline ends. This CDR3 has 18 residues. From germline, CDR1 is LNHDA and CDR2 SQIVND (reference sequence). In DNA, the CDR3 is TGTGCCAGTAGTATAAGCCGAAAGGACAGAGGCTTCAATCAGCCCCAGCATTTT. Translation gives CASSISRKDRGFNQPQHF. The full variable domain, completed using reference TRBV19 and TRBJ1-5, is DGGITQSPKYLFRKEGQNVTLSCEQNLNHDAMYWYRQDPGQGLRLIYYSQIVNDFQKGDIAEGYSVSREKKESFPLTVTSAQKNPTAFYLCASSISRKDRGFNQPQHFGDGTRLSIL.

This clone turned up a few times. The gene calls are TRBV4-3 and TRBJ1-1; unclear D gene. CDR3 length equals 15 residues. V was shortened by 0 bases and J by 0 bases, with 8 bases between the two germline ends. The V gene's germline CDR1 is LGHNA and CDR2 YSLEER. The CDR3 nucleotides read TGCGCCAGCAGCCAAGATGGGCCGGTGAACACTGAAGCTTTCTTT. It codes for CASSQDGPVNTEAFF.

The V and J genes are TRBV5-1 and TRBJ1-6; TRBD1 matches at 7 bases. CDR3 length: 13 residues. Germline V CDR1 and CDR2: SGHRS, YFSETQ. J lost 7 bases, V lost 6 bases, and 4 bases had no gene match. The CDR3 is CASTVDRNSPLHF. The CDR3 DNA follows: TGCGCCAGCACGGTGGACAGGAATTCACCCCTCCACTTT.